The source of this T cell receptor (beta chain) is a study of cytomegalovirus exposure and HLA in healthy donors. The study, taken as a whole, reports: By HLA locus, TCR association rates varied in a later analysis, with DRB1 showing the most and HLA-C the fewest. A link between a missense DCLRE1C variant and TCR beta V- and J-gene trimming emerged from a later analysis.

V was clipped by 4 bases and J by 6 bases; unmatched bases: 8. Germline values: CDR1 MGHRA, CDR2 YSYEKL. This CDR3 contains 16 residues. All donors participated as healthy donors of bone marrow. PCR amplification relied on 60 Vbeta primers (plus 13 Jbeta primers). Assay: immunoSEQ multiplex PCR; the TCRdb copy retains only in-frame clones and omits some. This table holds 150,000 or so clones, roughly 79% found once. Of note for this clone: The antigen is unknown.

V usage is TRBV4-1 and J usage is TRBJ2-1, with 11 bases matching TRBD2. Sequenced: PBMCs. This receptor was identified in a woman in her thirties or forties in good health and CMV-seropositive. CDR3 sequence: CASSLSGTSGFNEQFF. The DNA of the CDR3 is TGCGCCAGCAGCCTATCCGGGACTAGCGGTTTCAATGAGCAGTTCTTC.